The clone carrying this T cell receptor (beta chain) was detected a few times. The antigen is undetermined. 5'RACE, which relied on constant-segment primers, yielded TCR alpha and TCR beta cDNA libraries carrying sample barcodes and UMIs. TCRdb re-called the 5' RACE reads with MiXCR, one entry per CDR3 protein. The sample records around 340,000 distinct CDR3 sequences, under 15% being singletons. The data stem from a study of T-cell memory formation after mild COVID-19. Study-level background: Most TCR clusters belonged to a single donor. Findings and caveats of the study: Some SARS-CoV-2-responding clones were already detected in memory before infection.

The germline CDR1 and CDR2 sequences are MNHNY and SVGAGI (reference sequence). Trimming stripped 2 bases from V and 0 bases from J, with 23 bases between. There are 19 residues in the CDR3. The J gene is TRBJ2-7, the V gene TRBV6-6, with D possibly being TRBD2 (6 bases). This receptor was identified in a young man who had mild COVID-19 (a few samples of this study predate the infection). Cell type and time point are not known. The sequenced material came from PBMCs or a T cell subset sorted from them (not recorded which). Here the CDR3 reads CASSYLIGPGTGSSYEQYF. For the CDR3, the DNA is TGTGCCAGCAGTTACCTTATCGGACCCGGGACCGGGAGCTCCTACGAGCAGTACTTC.